This T cell receptor (beta chain) was retrieved from a study of cytomegalovirus exposure and HLA in healthy donors. As for the study in general: Most genotyped donors, around four fifths of 350 to 500, had Caucasian-associated genetic ancestry.

CDR3 length equals 13 residues. Trimming pared 6 bases from V and 2 bases from J, leaving 10 bases between. Germline V gene lookup returns CDR1 MNHEY and CDR2 SVGAGI. In the PCR, 60 Vbeta and 13 Jbeta primers were used. The authors' processing: Some 80 million unique TCR beta chains, 9 million to 14 million shared, were counted in a later analysis. Sequencing was performed with immunoSEQ multiplex PCR; in TCRdb, only in-frame clones are kept and a portion is missing. The V and J calls and clone size are taken from that table; D and trimming were inferred from the DNA. The sample has around 140,000 clones, around 78% seen once. On this clone itself: The target antigen is unknown.

Findings and caveats of the study: Many donors shared some public TCRs, even though most TCR sequences were rare. The study put roughly 160 TCR beta chains on its list as cytomegalovirus-associated.

The source is a man aged 35-49 years in good health and CMV-seronegative. The gene calls are TRBV6-5 and TRBJ1-2; D is ambiguous. The sequencing input was PBMCs. CDR3: CASRIDINYGYTF. The CDR3 region has the DNA TGTGCCAGCAGGATCGACATAAACTATGGCTACACCTTC.